The 3 T cell receptor beta chains below all came from one sample that was sequenced in a study of OX40 agonist ivuxolimab in advanced cancers. The repertoire was sequenced with immunoSEQ multiplex PCR; TCRdb's copy has only in-frame clones and lacks some. The table has about 80,000 clones, roughly 87% seen once. Sample: CD4+ or CD8+ T cells sorted from blood, taken in a trial of the OX40 agonist ivuxolimab. These receptors all stem from an adult with an advanced solid tumor such as melanoma, head and neck, liver or kidney cancer.

This rearrangement joins TRBV6-1 to TRBJ2-4; 7 bases are a match to TRBD1. V dropped 4 bases and J dropped 1; count of bases not matched to a gene: 4. Germline V gene data show CDR1 as MNHNS and CDR2 as SASEGT. This CDR3 is built from 15 residues. CDR3 nucleotides: TGTGCCAGCAGTGGCACAGGGGCGGCCAAAAACATTCAGTACTTC. Residues: CASSGTGAAKNIQYF.

This rearrangement joins TRBV6-1 to TRBJ1-1; TRBD1 might be the D (6 bases). V was shortened by 6 bases and J by 10 bases, with 15 bases between the two germline ends. Germline loops: CDR1 MNHNS, CDR2 SASEGT. The CDR3 loop spans 12 amino acids. DNA for the CDR3: TGTGCCAGCAGCCCTAGGACAGAATCAGCTTTCTTT. As protein: CASSPRTESAFF.

The table lists this clone with a count of one. The chain carries TRBV7-2 and TRBJ2-1, with D perhaps matching TRBD2 (6 bases). The CDR3 sequence is 14 residues long. V dropped 3 bases and J dropped 5 bases, with 11 bases sitting between them. Germline V gene lookup returns CDR1 SGHTA and CDR2 FQGNSA. In nucleotides, the CDR3 is TGTGCCAGCAGCTTTGCGGGGCCCCACAATGAGCAGTTCTTC. Amino acid sequence: CASSFAGPHNEQFF.